Below are 21 T cell receptor beta chains sequenced from a single sample in a study of cytomegalovirus exposure and HLA in healthy donors. Primers included in the PCR were 60 Vbeta and 13 Jbeta primers. Libraries were prepared by immunoSEQ multiplex PCR; TCRdb keeps only in-frame clonotypes and omits some of them. Of 120,000 or so clones in the sample, around 80% were seen once. The source material was PBMCs. The origin of the receptors is a man aged 25-40 years in good health and CMV-seropositive.

The J gene is TRBJ1-2, the V gene TRBV5-1, with a possible D match to TRBD1 (5 bases). The V and J ends lost 2 bases and 0 bases respectively, with 11 bases between them. The germline CDR1 and CDR2 sequences are SGHRS and YFSETQ. The CDR3 totals 15 residues. The CDR3 nucleotides are TGCGCCAGCAGCTTAGGGGCTTTAGCTAACTATGGCTACACCTTC. It specifies CASSLGALANYGYTF. The whole variable domain, remainder taken from reference TRBV5-1 and TRBJ1-2, is KAGVTQTPRYLIKTRGQQVTLSCSPISGHRSVSWYQQTPGQGLQFLFEYFSETQRNKGNFPGRFSGRQFSNSRSEMNVSTLELGDSALYLCASSLGALANYGYTFGSGTRLTVV.

This sequence joins TRBV27 and TRBJ2-5; the match to TRBD2 covers 12 bases. V dropped 4 bases and J dropped 7; count of bases not matched to a gene: 7. The germline V gene has CDR1 MNHEY and CDR2 SMNVEV (reference sequence). CDR3 length: 15 residues. The CDR3 protein is CASSSLAGGPATQYF. In nucleotides, the CDR3 is TGTGCCAGCAGTTCCCTAGCGGGGGGGCCGGCGACCCAGTACTTC.

This chain connects TRBV6-6 to TRBJ2-7; 7 nucleotides match TRBD2. The V segment lost 6 bases and the J segment 9 bases; nucleotides outside the gene matches: 11. CDR1 is MNHNY, CDR2 SVGAGI, per germline (reference sequence). The CDR3 extends over 13 amino acids. The CDR3 sequence: CASSPAGDRWQYF. The CDR3 coding sequence is TGTGCCAGCAGCCCCGCGGGGGACCGGTGGCAGTACTTC.

CDR3 DNA sequence: TGTGCCAGCACACCTCAGTGGGGACAGGGTACAGATACGCAGTATTTT. Protein sequence: CASTPQWGQGTDTQYF. The gene calls are TRBV7-9 and TRBJ2-3; 9 bases line up with TRBD1. The CDR3 runs to 16 residues. The germline V gene has CDR1 SEHNR and CDR2 FQNEAQ (reference sequence). The ends lost 7 bases at V and 3 bases at J; junction bases unmatched: 11. The full variable domain, rest sourced from reference TRBV7-9 and TRBJ2-3, is DTGVSQNPRHKITKRGQNVTFRCDPISEHNRLYWYRQTLGQGPEFLTYFQNEAQLEKSRLLSDRFSAERPKGSFSTLEIQRTEQGDSAMYLCASTPQWGQGTDTQYFGPGTRLTVL.

The chain combines TRBV29-1 with TRBJ2-5, with D hard to call. V was cut by 2 bases and J by 0 bases, with 10 bases left in between. CDR1 and CDR2 (germline): SQVTM, ANQGSEA. The CDR3 covers 14 residues. The CDR3 here is CSVETGWYQETQYF. The CDR3 nucleotides are TGCAGCGTTGAAACCGGTTGGTACCAAGAGACCCAGTACTTC.

The chain recombines TRBV7-9 with TRBJ1-4; 9 bases are shared with TRBD1. The CDR3 spans 14 residues. Germline values: CDR1 SEHNR, CDR2 FQNEAQ (reference sequence). The V and J ends lost 5 bases and 5 bases, in that order; junction bases with no gene match: 3. Here the CDR3 reads CASSQTGGNEKLFF. CDR3 bases: TGTGCCAGCAGCCAGACAGGGGGAAATGAAAAACTGTTTTTT.

The CDR3 region has the DNA TGTGCCAGCAGCTTGCCGACAAGATCCTACGAGCAGTACTTC. It specifies CASSLPTRSYEQYF. The chain has TRBV5-6 and TRBJ2-7, with unresolved D. CDR1 and CDR2 from the germline V gene are SGHDT and YYEEEE. This CDR3 is 14 amino acids long. The ends were cut back, 1 base at V and 1 base at J, with 9 bases in the middle.

The genes are TRBV30 and TRBJ1-4, with 7 bases matching TRBD1. This CDR3 contains 14 residues. V was pared by 3 bases and J by 7 bases, with 8 bases of the junction left unmatched. From germline, CDR1 is GTSNPN and CDR2 SVGIG (reference sequence). The CDR3 here is CAWRTGPTGEKLFF. CDR3 DNA: TGTGCCTGGAGGACAGGGCCGACGGGTGAAAAACTGTTTTTT.

A few counts support this clone. This sequence joins TRBV27 and TRBJ1-2, with 8 bases that match TRBD1. The V gene end was trimmed by 6 bases and the J gene end by 3 bases; junction bases not matched to a gene: 12. The germline gives CDR1 MNHEY, CDR2 SMNVEV (reference sequence). CDR3 length: 16 residues. The CDR3 DNA reads TGTGCCAGCAGATCGGGACAGGCGGGTTTACACTATGGCTACACCTTC. This sequence encodes CASRSGQAGLHYGYTF.

V and J are TRBV25-1 and TRBJ2-1; 7 bases are a match to TRBD1. This CDR3 is built from 12 residues. Per germline, CDR1 MGHDK and CDR2 SYGVNS. J gave up 5 bases and V 8 bases, and 3 bases lay outside the gene matches. DNA for the CDR3: TGTGCCAGCCACAGGGGAGACAATGAGCAGTTCTTC. Amino acids: CASHRGDNEQFF.

This clone came up a few times. The chain links TRBV12-5 to TRBJ1-1; D gene uncertain. In germline, CDR1 is LGHNT, CDR2 FRNRAP. This CDR3 contains 12 residues. V lost 6 bases to trimming and J lost 7 bases, with 12 bases between them. CDR3 sequence (DNA): TGTGCTAGTGGCCGGGTAGCAAGTGAAGCTTTCTTT. Encoded protein: CASGRVASEAFF.

The chain is built from TRBV25-1 and TRBJ1-4; D might be TRBD1 (6 bases). The CDR3 extends over 18 amino acids. Germline CDR1 reads MGHDK; CDR2 reads SYGVNS. V lost 4 bases and J 1 base, leaving 19 bases between the germline ends. The CDR3, as DNA: TGTGCCAGCAGTGTTCCTACCCCCCCCAGGGGAACTAATGAAAAACTGTTTTTT. Translation gives CASSVPTPPRGTNEKLFF.

This rearrangement joins TRBV7-9 to TRBJ2-5; D not certain. Between the trimmed V and J ends, which lost 2 bases and 4 bases, there was a span of 14 bases. CDR1 and CDR2 from the germline V gene are SEHNR and FQNEAQ (reference sequence). This CDR3 is 15 amino acids long. CDR3 DNA: TGTGCCAGCAGCTTAACCGGAGCATTCCGAGAGACCCAGTACTTC. It codes for CASSLTGAFRETQYF.

The chain uses TRBV7-3 and TRBJ2-1; the match to TRBD2 covers 7 bases. Germline CDR1 reads SGHTA; CDR2 reads FQGTGA. The ends lost 2 bases at V and 1 base at J; junction bases unmatched: 2. The CDR3 totals 15 residues. The CDR3 nucleotides read TGTGCCAGCAGCTTAGTGGGGGGGTCCTACAATGAGCAGTTCTTC. Translating gives CASSLVGGSYNEQFF.

This clone was recorded once. The gene calls are TRBV5-1 and TRBJ2-5; possibly TRBD1 for D (6 bases). The ends were cut back, 0 bases at V and 1 base at J, with 10 bases in the middle. CDR1 is SGHRS and CDR2 is YFSETQ in the germline V gene. The length of the CDR3 is 15 residues. CDR3 sequence: CASSLGGQSQETQYF. DNA for the CDR3: TGCGCCAGCAGCTTGGGAGGACAGAGCCAAGAGACCCAGTACTTC. Looking up the rest from reference TRBV5-1 and TRBJ2-5 gives the full variable domain: KAGVTQTPRYLIKTRGQQVTLSCSPISGHRSVSWYQQTPGQGLQFLFEYFSETQRNKGNFPGRFSGRQFSNSRSEMNVSTLELGDSALYLCASSLGGQSQETQYFGPGTRLLVL.

This clone has a count of ten or more. The V and J genes are TRBV7-2 and TRBJ1-1, with 9 bases that match TRBD1. CDR3 length: 14 amino acids. Germline V gene lookup returns CDR1 SGHTA and CDR2 FQGNSA. Trimming at V came to 3 bases and at J to 3 bases, leaving 2 bases not matched to a gene. The CDR3 DNA reads as TGTGCCAGCAGCTTGACAGGGGGACACACTGAAGCTTTCTTT. This codes for CASSLTGGHTEAFF.

This clone occurred once. The genes are TRBV30 and TRBJ2-2; no definite D call. The CDR3 has 12 amino acids. Trimming pared 2 bases from V and 3 bases from J, leaving 4 bases between. Germline V gene sequence: CDR1 GTSNPN, CDR2 SVGIG (reference sequence). In DNA, the CDR3 is TGTGCCTGGAGTCGGTACACCGGGGAGCTGTTTTTT. Its translation is CAWSRYTGELFF.

This clone showed up just a few times. The chain recombines TRBV7-8 with TRBJ1-2, with D perhaps matching TRBD1 (5 bases). CDR1 and CDR2 (germline): SGHVS, FQNEAQ. V lost 5 bases and J 4 bases, leaving 11 bases between the germline ends. The CDR3 extends over 13 amino acids. CDR3: CASSLTGGYGYTF. The CDR3 bases are TGTGCCAGCAGCCTCACCGGGGGCTATGGCTACACCTTC.

This clone was picked up a small number of times. This sequence joins TRBV6-6 and TRBJ2-7; no clear D. V lost 5 bases, J lost 2 bases, and 4 bases lay in between. The CDR3 runs 11 residues. Germline CDR1 is MNHNY and CDR2 is SVGAGI (reference sequence). The chain's CDR3 is CASSQTYEQYF. CDR3 nucleotides: TGTGCCAGCAGTCAAACCTACGAGCAGTACTTC.

The V and J genes are TRBV10-2 and TRBJ2-3, with TRBD2 matching 7 bases. The V segment lost 7 bases and the J segment 3 bases; nucleotides outside the gene matches: 7. The CDR3 is made up of 14 amino acids. CDR1 is WSHSY, CDR2 SAAADI, per germline. This chain's CDR3 is CASMASGSTDTQYF. CDR3 DNA sequence: TGCGCCAGCATGGCTAGCGGTTCGACAGATACGCAGTATTTT.

V is TRBV5-4 and J is TRBJ2-5; 7 nucleotides agree with TRBD2. Germline CDR1 SGHNT, CDR2 YYREEE (reference sequence). The CDR3 has 15 residues. The V gene end was trimmed by 0 bases and the J gene end by 5 bases; junction bases not matched to a gene: 7. CDR3 residues: CASSLELGGGETQYF. The CDR3 DNA reads TGTGCCAGCAGCTTGGAATTGGGGGGGGGTGAGACCCAGTACTTC.